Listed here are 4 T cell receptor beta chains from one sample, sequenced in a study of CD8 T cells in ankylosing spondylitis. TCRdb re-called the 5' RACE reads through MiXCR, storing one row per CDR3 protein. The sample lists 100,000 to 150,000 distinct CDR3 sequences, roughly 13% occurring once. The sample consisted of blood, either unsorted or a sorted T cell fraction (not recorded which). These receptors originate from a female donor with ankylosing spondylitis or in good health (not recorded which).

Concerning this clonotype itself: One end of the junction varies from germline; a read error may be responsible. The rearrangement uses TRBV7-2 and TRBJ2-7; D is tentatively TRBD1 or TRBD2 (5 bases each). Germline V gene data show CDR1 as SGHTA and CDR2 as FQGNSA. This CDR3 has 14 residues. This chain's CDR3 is CANSSHGGSYEQYF. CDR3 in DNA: TGTGCCAACAGCTCCCATGGGGGCTCCTACGAGCAGTACTTC.

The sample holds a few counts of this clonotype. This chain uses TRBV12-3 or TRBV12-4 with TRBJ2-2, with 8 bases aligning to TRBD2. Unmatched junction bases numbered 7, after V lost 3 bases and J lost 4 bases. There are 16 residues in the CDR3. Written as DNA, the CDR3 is TGTGCCAGCAGTTTTCAGAGCGGGGGAGTCACCGGGGAGCTGTTTTTT. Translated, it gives CASSFQSGGVTGELFF.

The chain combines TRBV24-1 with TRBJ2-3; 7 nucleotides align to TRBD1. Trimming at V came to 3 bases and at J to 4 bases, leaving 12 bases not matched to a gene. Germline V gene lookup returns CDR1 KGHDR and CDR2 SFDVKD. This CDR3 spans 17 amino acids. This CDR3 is CATSDRQGDSSADTQYF. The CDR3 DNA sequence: TGTGCCACCAGTGATAGACAGGGTGATTCATCGGCAGATACGCAGTATTTT.

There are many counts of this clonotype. The chain's CDR3 is CASSSTGTGGNTFQFF. The CDR3 DNA is TGTGCCAGCAGTAGCACTGGGACAGGGGGTAATACCTTCCAGTTCTTC. The chain carries TRBV6-1 and TRBJ2-1; 11 nucleotides align to TRBD1. V dropped 5 bases and J dropped 13; count of bases not matched to a gene: 16. The CDR3 runs to 16 residues. The germline V gene encodes CDR1 MNHNS and CDR2 SASEGT.